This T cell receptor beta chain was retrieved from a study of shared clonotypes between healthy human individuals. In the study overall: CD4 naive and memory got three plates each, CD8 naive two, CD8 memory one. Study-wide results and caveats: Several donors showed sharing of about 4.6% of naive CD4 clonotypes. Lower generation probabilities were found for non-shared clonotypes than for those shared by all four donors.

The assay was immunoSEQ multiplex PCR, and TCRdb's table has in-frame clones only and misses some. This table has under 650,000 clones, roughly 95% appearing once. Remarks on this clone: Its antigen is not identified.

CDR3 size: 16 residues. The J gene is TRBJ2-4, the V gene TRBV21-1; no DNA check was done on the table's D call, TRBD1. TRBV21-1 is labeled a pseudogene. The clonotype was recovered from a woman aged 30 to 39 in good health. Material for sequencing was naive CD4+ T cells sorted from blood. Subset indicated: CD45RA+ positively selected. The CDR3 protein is CASSQPPGQGENIQYF. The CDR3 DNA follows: TGTGCCAGCAGCCAACCGCCGGGACAGGGGGAAAACATTCAGTACTTC.